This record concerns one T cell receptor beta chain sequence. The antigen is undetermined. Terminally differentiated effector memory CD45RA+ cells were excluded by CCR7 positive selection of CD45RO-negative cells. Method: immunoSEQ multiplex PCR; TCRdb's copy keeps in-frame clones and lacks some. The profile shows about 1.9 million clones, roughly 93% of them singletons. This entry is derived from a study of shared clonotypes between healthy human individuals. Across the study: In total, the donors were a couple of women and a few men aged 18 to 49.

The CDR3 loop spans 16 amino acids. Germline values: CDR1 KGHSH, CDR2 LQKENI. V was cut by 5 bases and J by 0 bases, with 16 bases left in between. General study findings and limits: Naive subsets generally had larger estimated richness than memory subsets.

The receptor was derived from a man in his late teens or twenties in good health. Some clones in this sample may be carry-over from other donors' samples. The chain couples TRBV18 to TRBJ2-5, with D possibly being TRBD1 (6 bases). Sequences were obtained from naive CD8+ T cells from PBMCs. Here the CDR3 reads CASSSDRNLYQETQYF. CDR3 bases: TGTGCCAGCTCATCAGACAGGAACCTGTACCAAGAGACCCAGTACTTC.